The rows below give T cell receptor beta chains drawn from one sample of a study of memory CD8 T cells in hepatitis C reinfection. Method: immunoSEQ multiplex PCR; TCRdb's copy keeps in-frame clones and lacks some. The table shows about 50,000 clones, with roughly nine tenths occurring only once. The sequenced material came from naive CD8+ T cells sorted from blood. The receptors shown here come from a young man with hepatitis C virus infection. Each CDR3 is given with its conserved first and last residue. The order of the fields is V gene, clone size, J gene, D gene, CDR3 protein, CDR3 DNA. The D gene is left open where the match is weak. Size tells how often a clone was seen (once, few, many) or the class of an expanded clone, and some rows leave it out.

V: TRBV7-9; size: .; J: TRBJ1-1; D: TRBD1; CDR3: CASSQTPDREAFF; DNA: TGTGCCAGCAGCCAAACCCCGGACAGGGAAGCTTTCTTT
V: TRBV28; size: .; J: TRBJ2-7; D: .; CDR3: CASSPFPGNHEQYF; DNA: TGTGCCAGCAGTCCCTTTCCAGGGAACCACGAGCAGTACTTC
V: TRBV6-1; size: .; J: TRBJ2-3; D: TRBD2; CDR3: CASRESGTSSTDTQYF; DNA: TGTGCCAGCAGGGAATCCGGGACTAGTTCCACAGATACGCAGTATTTT
V: TRBV4-1; size: few; J: TRBJ2-7; D: TRBD1; CDR3: CASSQVDRDPSYEQYF; DNA: TGCGCCAGCAGCCAAGTCGACAGGGACCCTTCCTACGAGCAGTACTTC
V: TRBV11-1; size: .; J: TRBJ1-1; D: .; CDR3: CASSLGGGGGTEAFF; DNA: TGTGCCAGCAGCTTAGGCGGGGGTGGTGGCACTGAAGCTTTCTTT
V: TRBV6-5; size: .; J: TRBJ1-2; D: TRBD1; CDR3: CASSYDRVDAYTF; DNA: TGTGCCAGCAGTTACGACAGGGTGGACGCCTACACCTTC
V: TRBV10-2; size: few; J: TRBJ2-1; D: .; CDR3: CASSESGLANEQFF; DNA: TGCGCCAGCAGTGAGTCGGGCCTAGCGAATGAGCAGTTCTTC
V: TRBV19; size: .; J: TRBJ1-5; D: TRBD1; CDR3: CASSPQGAGQPQHF; DNA: TGTGCCAGTAGTCCCCAGGGGGCGGGTCAGCCCCAGCATTTT
V: TRBV19; size: .; J: TRBJ1-5; D: .; CDR3: CASSMVSGRYSNQPQNF; DNA: TGTGCCAGTAGTATGGTGAGCGGCAGGTATAGCAATCAGCCCCAGAATTTT
V: TRBV10-2; size: .; J: TRBJ2-3; D: TRBD2; CDR3: CASSELSGGLDTQYF; DNA: TGCGCCAGCAGTGAGTTGTCGGGGGGGTTGGATACGCAGTATTTT
V: TRBV6-1; size: once; J: TRBJ2-1; D: TRBD1; CDR3: CASTLGTGVYNEQFF; DNA: TGTGCCAGCACCCTCGGGACAGGGGTTTACAATGAGCAGTTCTTC
V: TRBV5-4; size: once; J: TRBJ2-3; D: TRBD1; CDR3: CASSSAQVRGRPDTQYF; DNA: TGTGCCAGCAGCTCCGCCCAGGTCAGGGGGCGACCAGATACGCAGTATTTT
V: TRBV6-5; size: once; J: TRBJ2-1; D: .; CDR3: CASSPSGIGNEQFF; DNA: TGTGCCAGCAGCCCCAGCGGCATTGGCAATGAGCAGTTCTTC
V: TRBV4-1; size: few; J: TRBJ1-2; D: TRBD1; CDR3: CASSQDPWDRDGYTF; DNA: TGCGCCAGCAGCCAAGATCCGTGGGACAGGGATGGCTACACCTTC
V: TRBV6-6; size: .; J: TRBJ2-5; D: .; CDR3: CASSYSPRAETQYF; DNA: TGTGCCAGCAGTTACTCCCCCAGGGCTGAGACCCAGTACTTC
V: TRBV4-1; size: .; J: TRBJ2-1; D: .; CDR3: CASSLGQQPNEQFF; DNA: TGCGCCAGCAGCCTCGGACAGCAACCTAATGAGCAGTTCTTC
V: TRBV7-9; size: .; J: TRBJ2-1; D: .; CDR3: CASSLAGGNYNEQFF; DNA: TGTGCCAGCAGCTTAGCGGGAGGTAATTACAATGAGCAGTTCTTC
V: TRBV6-1; size: .; J: TRBJ1-6; D: .; CDR3: CASRYFQVNSPLHF; DNA: TGTGCCAGCAGGTACTTCCAGGTGAATTCACCCCTCCACTTT
V: TRBV11-3; size: .; J: TRBJ2-7; D: TRBD2; CDR3: CASSATGGGEQYF; DNA: TGTGCCAGCAGCGCTACTGGGGGGGGAGAGCAGTACTTC
V: TRBV2; size: .; J: TRBJ2-1; D: TRBD1; CDR3: CASSPAHPGQGGNEQFF; DNA: TGTGCCAGCAGTCCTGCTCACCCGGGACAGGGAGGGAATGAGCAGTTCTTC
V: TRBV25-1; size: .; J: TRBJ2-1; D: .; CDR3: CASSESREGEQFF; DNA: TGTGCCAGCAGTGAATCCAGGGAAGGGGAGCAGTTCTTC
V: TRBV29-1; size: .; J: TRBJ1-2; D: TRBD1; CDR3: CSVEAGGYGYTF; DNA: TGCAGCGTTGAGGCAGGGGGCTATGGCTACACCTTC
V: TRBV6-6; size: .; J: TRBJ1-1; D: .; CDR3: CASTLLPVQGTEAFF; DNA: TGTGCCAGCACATTACTGCCGGTACAGGGCACTGAAGCTTTCTTT
V: TRBV5-4; size: .; J: TRBJ1-1; D: .; CDR3: CASSPRMNTEAFF; DNA: TGCGCCAGCAGCCCCAGGATGAACACTGAAGCTTTCTTT
V: TRBV5-8; size: .; J: TRBJ2-3; D: TRBD2; CDR3: CASSPGTSGTDTQYF; DNA: TGTGCCAGCAGCCCGGGGACTAGCGGCACAGATACGCAGTATTTT
V: TRBV6-1; size: .; J: TRBJ2-3; D: .; CDR3: CASSADSSTDTQYF; DNA: TGTGCCAGCAGTGCTGACAGCAGCACAGATACGCAGTATTTT
V: TRBV6-5; size: .; J: TRBJ2-2; D: TRBD2; CDR3: CASKLAGHTGELFF; DNA: TGTGCCAGTAAACTAGCGGGACACACCGGGGAGCTGTTTTTT
V: TRBV28; size: once; J: TRBJ2-3; D: .; CDR3: CASSPEYGGQQYF; DNA: TGTGCCAGCAGTCCTGAATATGGCGGGCAGCAGTATTTT
V: TRBV28; size: .; J: TRBJ2-5; D: .; CDR3: CASSLGSQETQYF; DNA: TGTGCCAGCAGTTTAGGCAGCCAAGAGACCCAGTACTTC
V: TRBV29-1; size: .; J: TRBJ2-7; D: TRBD2; CDR3: CSVELAGAQGYEQYF; DNA: TGCAGCGTTGAACTAGCGGGTGCTCAGGGCTACGAGCAGTACTTC
V: TRBV5-4; size: .; J: TRBJ1-2; D: .; CDR3: CASSSTGAYGYTF; DNA: TGTGCCAGCAGCTCTACAGGAGCCTATGGCTACACCTTC
V: TRBV7-2; size: .; J: TRBJ2-1; D: TRBD2; CDR3: CASSQLAGGNNEQFF; DNA: TGTGCCAGCAGTCAGCTAGCGGGGGGAAACAATGAGCAGTTCTTC
V: TRBV7-9; size: .; J: TRBJ2-2; D: .; CDR3: CASSLYRSNTGELFF; DNA: TGTGCCAGCAGCCTATACAGATCGAACACCGGGGAGCTGTTTTTT
V: TRBV19; size: .; J: TRBJ1-3; D: .; CDR3: CASRESGNTIYF; DNA: TGTGCCAGCCGGGAATCAGGAAACACCATATATTTT
V: TRBV19; size: .; J: TRBJ2-1; D: TRBD2; CDR3: CASSSWGGNEQFF; DNA: TGTGCCAGTAGTTCCTGGGGGGGGAATGAGCAGTTCTTC
V: TRBV19; size: .; J: TRBJ1-5; D: .; CDR3: CASSEATRGNQPQHF; DNA: TGTGCCAGTAGTGAGGCGACCCGGGGCAATCAGCCCCAGCATTTT
V: TRBV5-1; size: .; J: TRBJ2-7; D: .; CDR3: CASSPKTSSYEQYF; DNA: TGCGCCAGCAGCCCTAAGACTAGCTCCTACGAGCAGTACTTC
V: TRBV28; size: .; J: TRBJ2-7; D: TRBD2; CDR3: CASRTSGRDEQYF; DNA: TGTGCCAGCAGGACTAGCGGGAGGGACGAGCAGTACTTC
V: TRBV27; size: .; J: TRBJ2-7; D: TRBD2; CDR3: CASSVGLAAYEQYF; DNA: TGTGCCAGCAGTGTGGGACTAGCGGCCTACGAGCAGTACTTC
V: TRBV7-9; size: .; J: TRBJ1-1; D: .; CDR3: CASSLGAGNTEAFF; DNA: TGTGCCAGCAGCTTAGGGGCAGGGAATACTGAAGCTTTCTTT
V: TRBV9; size: .; J: TRBJ2-3; D: TRBD2; CDR3: CASSVVGRVTDTQYF; DNA: TGTGCCAGCAGCGTAGTAGGGAGGGTCACAGATACGCAGTATTTT
V: TRBV27; size: .; J: TRBJ2-7; D: .; CDR3: CASSRQGYPEQYF; DNA: TGTGCCAGCAGTCGGCAGGGGTACCCCGAGCAGTACTTC
V: TRBV19; size: few; J: TRBJ2-1; D: .; CDR3: CASSIGGQPKFF; DNA: TGTGCCAGTAGTATAGGGGGGCAACCAAAGTTCTTC
V: TRBV9; size: .; J: TRBJ2-1; D: TRBD2; CDR3: CASSPIAGAYNEQFF; DNA: TGTGCCAGCAGCCCTATAGCGGGAGCCTACAATGAGCAGTTCTTC
V: TRBV6-6; size: once; J: TRBJ1-2; D: .; CDR3: CASRGGADGYTF; DNA: TGTGCCAGCCGCGGGGGCGCCGATGGCTACACCTTC
V: TRBV7-9; size: .; J: TRBJ1-1; D: .; CDR3: CASSSGETEAFF; DNA: TGTGCCAGCAGCTCAGGGGAGACTGAAGCTTTCTTT
V: TRBV2; size: .; J: TRBJ2-5; D: TRBD1; CDR3: CAGQGEETQYF; DNA: TGTGCCGGACAGGGAGAAGAGACCCAGTACTTC
V: TRBV5-4; size: .; J: TRBJ2-1; D: TRBD2; CDR3: CASSLGLAENEQFF; DNA: TGTGCCAGCAGCCTAGGACTAGCGGAAAATGAGCAGTTCTTC
V: TRBV9; size: .; J: TRBJ2-5; D: TRBD1; CDR3: CASSVAYGTGAQETQYF; DNA: TGTGCCAGCAGCGTAGCATACGGGACAGGCGCTCAAGAGACCCAGTACTTC
V: TRBV9; size: .; J: TRBJ2-4; D: .; CDR3: CASSVGQASDIQYF; DNA: TGTGCCAGCAGCGTAGGCCAGGCCTCTGACATTCAGTACTTC
V: TRBV7-6; size: .; J: TRBJ2-1; D: .; CDR3: CASSLGGTNEQFF; DNA: TGTGCCAGTAGCTTAGGCGGGACCAATGAGCAGTTCTTC
V: TRBV19; size: .; J: TRBJ1-1; D: TRBD1; CDR3: CASSISPGTGTEAFF; DNA: TGTGCCAGTAGTATATCTCCCGGGACAGGGACTGAAGCTTTCTTT
V: TRBV5-8; size: .; J: TRBJ2-5; D: TRBD2; CDR3: CASSPGRLAGAETQYF; DNA: TGTGCCAGCAGCCCCGGGAGGCTAGCGGGGGCAGAGACCCAGTACTTC
V: TRBV5-4; size: once; J: TRBJ2-3; D: .; CDR3: CASSPRLANLKDTQYF; DNA: TGTGCCAGCAGCCCTCGACTGGCTAACTTAAAAGATACGCAGTATTTT
V: TRBV6-5; size: .; J: TRBJ2-5; D: .; CDR3: CASSYPGTPQETQYF; DNA: TGTGCCAGCAGTTACCCTGGGACACCCCAAGAGACCCAGTACTTC